This TCR beta chain was obtained from a study of cytomegalovirus exposure and HLA in healthy donors. Study conclusions and caveats: Being productive about 87% or about 30% of the time was typical of most TCR beta V segments in an earlier analysis.

Remarks on this clone: Its antigen remains unknown.

Trimming took 5 bases from V and 9 from J, leaving 17 bases between them. Germline V CDR1 and CDR2: MNHEY, SMNVEV (reference sequence). CDR3 size: 13 residues. The PCR had 60 Vbeta and 13 Jbeta primers. Clones were sequenced by immunoSEQ multiplex PCR, and TCRdb holds only the in-frame ones, with some missing. Of 100,000 to 150,000 clones listed, 10% to 13% are singletons. The material sequenced was PBMCs. This rearrangement joins TRBV27 to TRBJ2-7; possibly TRBD1 for D (8 bases). The source of this sequence is a woman younger than 30 in good health and CMV-seropositive. CDR3 protein: CASSTGGVHRQYF. The CDR3 DNA follows: TGTGCCAGCAGTACAGGGGGGGTACATCGGCAGTACTTC.